The 17 T cell receptor beta chains reported below all come from one sample, sequenced in a study of blood T cell repertoires in COVID-19. Assay: immunoSEQ multiplex PCR; the TCRdb copy retains only in-frame clones and omits some. The sample lists around 190,000 clones; roughly nine tenths were seen once. Sequencing was done on a sample of peripheral blood. The receptors shown here come from a man in his 70s with active or convalescent COVID-19.

The chain carries TRBV30 and TRBJ1-5, with D unresolved. The ends were cut back, 0 bases at V and 5 bases at J, with 8 bases in the middle. Germline assignment: CDR1 GTSNPN and CDR2 SVGIG (reference sequence). There are 13 residues in the CDR3. CDR3 sequence (DNA): TGTGCCTGGAGTGTCAGTGCGGATCAGCCCCAGCATTTT. Protein sequence: CAWSVSADQPQHF. Supplemented by reference TRBV30 and TRBJ1-5, the full variable domain reads SQTIHQWPATLVQPVGSPLSLECTVEGTSNPNLYWYRQAAGRGLQLLFYSVGIGQISSEVPQNLSASRPQDRQFILSSKKLLLSDSGFYLCAWSVSADQPQHFGDGTRLSIL.

The chain has TRBV27 and TRBJ1-1; D uncertain. There are 15 residues in the CDR3. Germline V gene lookup returns CDR1 MNHEY and CDR2 SMNVEV (reference sequence). V dropped 0 bases and J dropped 1 base, with 9 bases sitting between them. The CDR3, as DNA: TGTGCCAGCAGTTTATCGACGAGGAGGAACACTGAAGCTTTCTTT. Its translation: CASSLSTRRNTEAFF.

This chain joins TRBV7-8 and TRBJ2-2, with D perhaps matching TRBD1 (7 bases). Germline V lookup: CDR1 SGHVS, CDR2 FQNEAQ. The CDR3 contains 15 residues. V gave up 5 bases and J gave up 3 bases, with 13 bases separating them. CDR3: CASSAGQRDTGELFF. CDR3 nucleotide sequence: TGTGCCAGCAGCGCGGGACAGAGGGACACCGGGGAGCTGTTTTTT. Using reference TRBV7-8 and TRBJ2-2 for the parts outside the CDR3, the full variable domain is GAGVSQSPRYKVAKRGQDVALRCDPISGHVSLFWYQQALGQGPEFLTYFQNEAQLDKSGLPSDRFFAERPEGSVSTLKIQRTQQEDSAVYLCASSAGQRDTGELFFGEGSRLTVL.

The genes are TRBV2 and TRBJ1-5; TRBD1 is a possible D gene (6 bases). This CDR3 has 14 residues. Trimming pared 5 bases from V and 3 bases from J, leaving 11 bases between. Germline V gene sequence: CDR1 SNHLY, CDR2 FYNNEI. The CDR3 is CASSPDRNNQPQHF. CDR3 nucleotide sequence: TGTGCCAGCAGTCCAGACAGGAACAATCAGCCCCAGCATTTT.

This chain uses TRBV7-2 with TRBJ1-5, with a tentative D call TRBD1 (6 bases). V was clipped by 6 bases and J by 2 bases, with 14 bases between them. Germline CDR1 and CDR2: SGHTA and FQGNSA. The CDR3 has 15 amino acids. CDR3 loop: CASSDDRLRNQPQHF. DNA of the CDR3: TGTGCCAGCAGTGACGACAGGCTTCGCAATCAGCCCCAGCATTTT.

The V call is TRBV6-2 or TRBV6-3, the J call TRBJ1-1; TRBD1 might be the D (6 bases). The CDR3 length is 12 residues. V lost 2 bases to trimming and J lost 11 bases, with 12 bases between them. In germline, CDR1 is MNHEY, CDR2 SVGEGT. The CDR3 DNA reads as TGTGCCAGCAGTTACGCGGACAGTACTGCTTTCTTT. Translating it yields CASSYADSTAFF.

The chain employs TRBV4-3 and TRBJ1-6; D is unclear. Trimming removed 0 bases from V and 9 bases from J, with 15 bases in between. Germline-derived CDR1 and CDR2 are LGHNA and YSLEER. The CDR3 consists of 16 residues. The CDR3 spells CASSQEVTKESSPLHF. CDR3 in DNA: TGCGCCAGCAGCCAAGAGGTAACGAAAGAGAGTTCACCCCTCCACTTT.

V usage is TRBV7-2 and J usage is TRBJ2-7, with TRBD1 identical over 9 bases. The junction had 9 bases not matched to a gene; V was cut back by 4 bases and J by 2 bases. Germline V gives CDR1 SGHTA, CDR2 FQGNSA. The CDR3 is 16 amino acids. The CDR3 protein is CASSSGTGFGTYEQYF. Written as DNA, the CDR3 is TGTGCCAGCAGCTCCGGGACAGGGTTTGGAACCTACGAGCAGTACTTC.

This rearrangement joins TRBV11-3 to TRBJ2-3; D might be TRBD2 (5 bases). The V gene lost 1 base and the J gene lost 2 bases, with 10 bases spanning the gap. Germline CDR1 is SGHNT and CDR2 is YENEEA. The CDR3 contains 15 residues. CDR3 loop: CASSLAGTNTDTQYF. CDR3 bases: TGTGCCAGCAGCTTAGCGGGAACTAACACAGATACGCAGTATTTT.

The table lists this clone with a few counts. The chain is built from TRBV7-9 and TRBJ2-7, with 9 bases aligning to TRBD1. This CDR3 has 14 amino acids. After removal of 3 bases from V and 1 base from J, the junction contained 1 base not matched to a gene. Germline V gene data show CDR1 as SEHNR and CDR2 as FQNEAQ (reference sequence). The CDR3 nucleotides are TGTGCCAGCAGCTTCGACAGGGGGTCCTACGAGCAGTACTTC. Its protein is CASSFDRGSYEQYF. The variable domain in full, with the rest retrieved from reference TRBV7-9 and TRBJ2-7, is DTGVSQNPRHKITKRGQNVTFRCDPISEHNRLYWYRQTLGQGPEFLTYFQNEAQLEKSRLLSDRFSAERPKGSFSTLEIQRTEQGDSAMYLCASSFDRGSYEQYFGPGTRLTVT.

This chain joins TRBV27 and TRBJ2-7; 9 bases agree with TRBD1. The CDR3 covers 15 residues. V shed 6 bases, J shed 0 bases, and the junction held 6 bases outside the gene matches. Per the germline V gene, CDR1 is MNHEY and CDR2 is SMNVEV (reference sequence). This chain's CDR3 is CASSHRGPSSYEQYF. The CDR3 coding sequence is TGTGCCAGCAGCCACAGGGGGCCTAGCTCCTACGAGCAGTACTTC.

This chain connects TRBV3-1 (or the pseudogene TRBV3-2) to TRBJ1-2; possible D gene TRBD1, 6 bases. Per the germline V gene, CDR1 is LGHDT and CDR2 is YNNKEL (reference sequence). The germline V and J ends were trimmed by 4 bases and 7 bases, with 16 bases remaining between them. The CDR3 contains 14 residues. This CDR3 reads CASSLRDTAGGYTF. Here the CDR3 DNA reads TGTGCCAGCAGCCTCCGGGACACCGCCGGTGGCTACACCTTC.

This rearrangement joins TRBV27 to TRBJ2-2; tentative D call: TRBD1 (6 bases). CDR3 length: 15 amino acids. From germline, CDR1 is MNHEY and CDR2 SMNVEV (reference sequence). Trimming shortened V by 6 bases and J by 5 bases, and 16 bases separated the two germline ends. The CDR3 DNA sequence: TGTGCCAGCAGCACCACAGGGTTGATTACCGGGGAGCTGTTTTTT. It specifies CASSTTGLITGELFF.

This chain links TRBV27 with TRBJ2-1; 8 bases are a match to TRBD2. Germline loops: CDR1 MNHEY, CDR2 SMNVEV (reference sequence). This CDR3 region has 14 residues. V lost 2 bases and J lost 6; bases outside the gene matches: 3. The CDR3 DNA sequence: TGTGCCAGCAGTTTAGTCCTAGCGGGCAATGAGCAGTTCTTC. Translation: CASSLVLAGNEQFF.

In nucleotides, the CDR3 is TGCAGCGTTGAAGATGGAGGGACTAGCGGGACCCCCTACGAGCAGTACTTC. Its protein product is CSVEDGGTSGTPYEQYF. The chain is built from TRBV29-1 and TRBJ2-7, with 13 bases matching TRBD2. Germline-derived CDR1 and CDR2 are SQVTM and ANQGSEA. This CDR3 is 17 amino acids long. Trimming at V came to 0 bases and at J to 2 bases, leaving 7 bases not matched to a gene.

The chain joins TRBV6-2 or TRBV6-3 to TRBJ2-1; TRBD2 agrees at 8 bases. After removal of 3 bases from V and 4 bases from J, the junction contained 5 bases not matched to a gene. The CDR3 sequence is 15 residues long. Germline CDR1 is MNHEY and CDR2 is SVGEGT. CDR3 residues: CASSYQLAEYNEQFF. CDR3 DNA sequence: TGTGCCAGCAGTTATCAACTAGCGGAGTACAATGAGCAGTTCTTC.

This clone was counted once. This rearrangement joins TRBV18 to TRBJ1-1, with a possible D match to TRBD1 (6 bases). CDR1 is KGHSH and CDR2 is LQKENI in the germline V gene. Trimming removed 6 bases from V and 0 bases from J, with 17 bases in between. This CDR3 region has 16 residues. The CDR3 protein is CASSPSGGHLNTEAFF. CDR3 nucleotide sequence: TGTGCCAGCTCGCCTTCTGGGGGCCATTTGAACACTGAAGCTTTCTTT.